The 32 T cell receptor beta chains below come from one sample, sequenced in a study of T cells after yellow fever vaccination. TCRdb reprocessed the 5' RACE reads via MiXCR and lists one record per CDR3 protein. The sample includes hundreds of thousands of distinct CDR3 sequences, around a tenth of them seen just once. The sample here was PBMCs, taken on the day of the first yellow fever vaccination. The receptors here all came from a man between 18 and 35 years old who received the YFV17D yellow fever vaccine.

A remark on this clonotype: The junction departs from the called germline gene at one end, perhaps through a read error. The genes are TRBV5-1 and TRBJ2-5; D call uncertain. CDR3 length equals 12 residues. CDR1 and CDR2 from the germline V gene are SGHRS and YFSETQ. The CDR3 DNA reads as TGCGCCAGCAGCTGGTTCCAAGAGACCCGGTACTTC. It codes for CASSWFQETRYF. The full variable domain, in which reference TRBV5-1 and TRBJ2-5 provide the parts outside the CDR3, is KAGVTQTPRYLIKTRGQQVTLSCSPISGHRSVSWYQQTPGQGLQFLFEYFSETQRNKGNFPGRFSGRQFSNSRSEMNVSTLELGDSALYLCASSWFQETRYFGPGTRLLVL.

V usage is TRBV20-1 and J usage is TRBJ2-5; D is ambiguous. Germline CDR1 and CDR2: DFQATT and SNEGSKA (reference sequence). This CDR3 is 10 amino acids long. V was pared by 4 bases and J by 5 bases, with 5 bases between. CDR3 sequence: CSAKDETQYF. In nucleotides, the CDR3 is TGCAGTGCTAAGGATGAGACCCAGTACTTC.

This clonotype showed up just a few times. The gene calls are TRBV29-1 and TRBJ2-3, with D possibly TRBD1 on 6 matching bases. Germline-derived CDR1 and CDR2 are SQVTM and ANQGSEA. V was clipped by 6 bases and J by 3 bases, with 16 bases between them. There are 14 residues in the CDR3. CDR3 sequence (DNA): TGCAGCGTGAAACAGGGTACGGGGACAGATACGCAGTATTTT. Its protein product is CSVKQGTGTDTQYF.

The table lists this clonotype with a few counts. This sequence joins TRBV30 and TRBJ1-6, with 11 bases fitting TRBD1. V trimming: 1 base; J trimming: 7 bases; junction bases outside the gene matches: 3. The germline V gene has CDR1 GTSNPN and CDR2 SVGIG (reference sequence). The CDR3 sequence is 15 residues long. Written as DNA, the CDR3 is TGTGCCTGGAGTGACGGGACAGGGGGAAATTCACCCCTCCACTTT. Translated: CAWSDGTGGNSPLHF.

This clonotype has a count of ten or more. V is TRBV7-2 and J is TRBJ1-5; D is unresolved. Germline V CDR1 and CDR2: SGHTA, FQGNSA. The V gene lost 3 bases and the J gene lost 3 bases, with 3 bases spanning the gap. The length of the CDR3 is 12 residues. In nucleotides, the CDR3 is TGTGCCAGCAGCTTGTTCAATCAGCCCCAGCATTTT. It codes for CASSLFNQPQHF.

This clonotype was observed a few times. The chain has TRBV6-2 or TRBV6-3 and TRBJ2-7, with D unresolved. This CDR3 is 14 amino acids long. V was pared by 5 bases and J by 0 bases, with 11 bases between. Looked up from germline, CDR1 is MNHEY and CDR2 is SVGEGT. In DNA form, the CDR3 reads TGTGCCAGCAGTGAGACGGGCTCCTCCTACGAGCAGTACGTC. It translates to CASSETGSSYEQYV.

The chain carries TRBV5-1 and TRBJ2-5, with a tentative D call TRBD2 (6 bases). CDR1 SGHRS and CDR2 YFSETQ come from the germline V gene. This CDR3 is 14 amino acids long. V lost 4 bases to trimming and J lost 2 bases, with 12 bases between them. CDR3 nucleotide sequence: TGCGCCAGCAGCCCGTTAGCGGCGCAAGAGACCCAGTACTTC. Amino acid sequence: CASSPLAAQETQYF. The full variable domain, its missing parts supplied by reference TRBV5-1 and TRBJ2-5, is KAGVTQTPRYLIKTRGQQVTLSCSPISGHRSVSWYQQTPGQGLQFLFEYFSETQRNKGNFPGRFSGRQFSNSRSEMNVSTLELGDSALYLCASSPLAAQETQYFGPGTRLLVL.

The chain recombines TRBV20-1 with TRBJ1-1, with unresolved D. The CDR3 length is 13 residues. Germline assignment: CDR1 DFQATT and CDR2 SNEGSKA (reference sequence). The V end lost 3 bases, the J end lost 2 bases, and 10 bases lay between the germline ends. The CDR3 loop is CSASNTVNTEAFF. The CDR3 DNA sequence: TGCAGTGCTAGTAACACAGTAAACACTGAAGCTTTCTTT.

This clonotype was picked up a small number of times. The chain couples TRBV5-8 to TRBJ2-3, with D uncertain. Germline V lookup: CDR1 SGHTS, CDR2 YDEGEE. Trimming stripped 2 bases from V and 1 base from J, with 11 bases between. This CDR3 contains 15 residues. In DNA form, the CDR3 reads TGTGCCAGCAGCTTCGGCTCCTCCGGCACAGATACGCAGTATTTT. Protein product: CASSFGSSGTDTQYF.

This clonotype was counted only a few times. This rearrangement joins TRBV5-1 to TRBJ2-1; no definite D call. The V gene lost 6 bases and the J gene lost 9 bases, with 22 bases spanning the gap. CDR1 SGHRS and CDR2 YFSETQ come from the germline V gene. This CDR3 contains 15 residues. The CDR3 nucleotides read TGCGCCAGCACCCACGGCCTCCGGGTACCCCCTGAGCAGTTCTTC. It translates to CASTHGLRVPPEQFF.

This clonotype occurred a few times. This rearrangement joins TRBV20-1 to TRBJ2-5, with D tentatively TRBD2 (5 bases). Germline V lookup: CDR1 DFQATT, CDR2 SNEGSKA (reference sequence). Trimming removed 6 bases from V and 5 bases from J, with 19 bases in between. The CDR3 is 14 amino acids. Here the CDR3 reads CSAWENRRLETQYF. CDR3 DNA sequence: TGCAGTGCCTGGGAGAACCGTAGGTTGGAGACCCAGTACTTC.

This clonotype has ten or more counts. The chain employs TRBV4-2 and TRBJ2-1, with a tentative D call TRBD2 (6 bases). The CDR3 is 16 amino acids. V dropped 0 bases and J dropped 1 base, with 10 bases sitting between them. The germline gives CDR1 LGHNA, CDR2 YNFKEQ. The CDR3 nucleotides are TGTGCCAGCAGCCAAGATACGGGGGAATCCTACAATGAGCAGTTCTTC. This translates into CASSQDTGESYNEQFF.

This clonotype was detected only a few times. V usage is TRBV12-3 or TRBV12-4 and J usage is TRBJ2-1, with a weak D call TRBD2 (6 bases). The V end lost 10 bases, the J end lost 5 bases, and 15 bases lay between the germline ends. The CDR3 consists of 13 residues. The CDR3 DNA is TGTGCCACCTGGTTGGGCGGGAACAATGAGCAGTTCTTC. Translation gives CATWLGGNNEQFF.

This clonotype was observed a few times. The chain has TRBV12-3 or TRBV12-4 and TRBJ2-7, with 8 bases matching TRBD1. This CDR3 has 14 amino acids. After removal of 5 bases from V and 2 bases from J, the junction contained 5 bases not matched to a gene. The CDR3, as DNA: TGTGCCAGCAGTAAAGGACAGGGCGCCTACGAGCAGTACGTC. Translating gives CASSKGQGAYEQYV.

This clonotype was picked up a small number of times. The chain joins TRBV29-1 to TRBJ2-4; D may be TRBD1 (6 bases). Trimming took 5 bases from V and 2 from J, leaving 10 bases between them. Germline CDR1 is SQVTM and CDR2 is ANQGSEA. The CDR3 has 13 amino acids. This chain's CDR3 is CSVTGFSKNIQYF. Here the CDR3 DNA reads TGCAGCGTTACAGGGTTTTCCAAAAACATTCAGTACTTC. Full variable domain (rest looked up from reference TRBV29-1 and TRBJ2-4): SAVISQKPSRDICQRGTSLTIQCQVDSQVTMMFWYRQQPGQSLTLIATANQGSEATYESGFVIDKFPISRPNLTFSTLTVSNMSPEDSSIYLCSVTGFSKNIQYFGAGTRLSVL.

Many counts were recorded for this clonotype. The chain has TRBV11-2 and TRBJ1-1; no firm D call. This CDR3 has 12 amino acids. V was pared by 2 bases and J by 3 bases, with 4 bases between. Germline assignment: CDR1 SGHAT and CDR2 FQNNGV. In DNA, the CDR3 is TGTGCCAGCAGCTTACGGGACACTGAAGCTTTCTTT. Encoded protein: CASSLRDTEAFF.

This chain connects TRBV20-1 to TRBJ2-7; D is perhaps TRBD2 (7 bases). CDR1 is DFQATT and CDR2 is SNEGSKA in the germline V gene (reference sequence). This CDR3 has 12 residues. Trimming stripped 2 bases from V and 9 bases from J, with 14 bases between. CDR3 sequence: CSARSGGPRQYF. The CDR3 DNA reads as TGCAGTGCTAGATCGGGGGGCCCCCGGCAGTACTTC.

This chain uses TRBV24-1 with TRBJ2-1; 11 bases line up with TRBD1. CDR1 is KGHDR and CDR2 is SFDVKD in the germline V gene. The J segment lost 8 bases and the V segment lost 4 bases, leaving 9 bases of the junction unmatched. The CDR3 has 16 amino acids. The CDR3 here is CATSEGQGDARDEQFF. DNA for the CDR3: TGTGCCACCAGTGAGGGACAGGGGGACGCTCGGGATGAGCAGTTCTTC.

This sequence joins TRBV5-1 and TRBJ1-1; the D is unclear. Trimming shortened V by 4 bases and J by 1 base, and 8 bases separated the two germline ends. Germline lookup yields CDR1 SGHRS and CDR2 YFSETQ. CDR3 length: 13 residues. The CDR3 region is CASSGTQNTEAFF. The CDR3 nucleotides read TGCGCCAGCAGCGGAACACAGAACACTGAAGCTTTCTTT.

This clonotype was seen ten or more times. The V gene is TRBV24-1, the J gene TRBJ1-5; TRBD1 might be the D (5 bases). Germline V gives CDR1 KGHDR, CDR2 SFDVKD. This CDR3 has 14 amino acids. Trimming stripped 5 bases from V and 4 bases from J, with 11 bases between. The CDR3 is CATSGQGQNQPQHF. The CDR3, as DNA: TGTGCCACCAGTGGGCAGGGCCAAAATCAGCCCCAGCATTTT.

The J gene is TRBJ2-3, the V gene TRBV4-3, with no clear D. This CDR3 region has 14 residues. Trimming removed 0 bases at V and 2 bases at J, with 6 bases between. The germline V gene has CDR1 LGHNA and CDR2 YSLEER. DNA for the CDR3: TGCGCCAGCAGCCAAGATCAGCACACAGATACGCAGTATTTT. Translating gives CASSQDQHTDTQYF.

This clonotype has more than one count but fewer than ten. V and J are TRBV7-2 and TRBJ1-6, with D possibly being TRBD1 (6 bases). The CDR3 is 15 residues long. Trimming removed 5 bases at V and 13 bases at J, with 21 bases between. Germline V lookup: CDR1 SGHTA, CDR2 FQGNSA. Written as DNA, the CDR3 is TGTGCCAGCAGCACCCGGGACATCCGGTCAGTCCCCCTCCACTTT. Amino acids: CASSTRDIRSVPLHF.

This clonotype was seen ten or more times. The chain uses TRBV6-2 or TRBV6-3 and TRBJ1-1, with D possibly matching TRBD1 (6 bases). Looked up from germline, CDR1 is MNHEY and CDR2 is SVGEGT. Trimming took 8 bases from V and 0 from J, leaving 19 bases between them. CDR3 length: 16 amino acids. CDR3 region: CASSGIGGGVNTEAFF. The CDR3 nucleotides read TGTGCCAGCTCAGGTATCGGGGGCGGAGTGAACACTGAAGCTTTCTTT.

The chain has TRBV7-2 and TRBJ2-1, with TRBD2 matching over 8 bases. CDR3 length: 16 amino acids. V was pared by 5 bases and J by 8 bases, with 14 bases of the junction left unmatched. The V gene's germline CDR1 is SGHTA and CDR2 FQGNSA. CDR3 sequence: CASSQAPRGGRYEQFF. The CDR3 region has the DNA TGTGCCAGCAGCCAGGCCCCCCGCGGGGGGCGATATGAGCAGTTCTTC.

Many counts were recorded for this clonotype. CDR3 amino acids: CATSGVSANINEQFF. The CDR3 nucleotides read TGTGCCACCAGTGGCGTTAGCGCCAATATAAATGAGCAGTTCTTC. This chain connects TRBV24-1 to TRBJ2-1; tentative D call: TRBD2 (5 bases). Trimming removed 5 bases at V and 7 bases at J, with 17 bases between. This CDR3 has 15 amino acids. Germline values: CDR1 KGHDR, CDR2 SFDVKD.

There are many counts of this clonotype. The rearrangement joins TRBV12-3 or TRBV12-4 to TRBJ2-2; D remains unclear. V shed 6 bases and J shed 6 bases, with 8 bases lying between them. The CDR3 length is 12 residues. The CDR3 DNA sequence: TGTGCCAGCAGGCCCTCGGCCGGGGAGCTGTTTTTT. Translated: CASRPSAGELFF.

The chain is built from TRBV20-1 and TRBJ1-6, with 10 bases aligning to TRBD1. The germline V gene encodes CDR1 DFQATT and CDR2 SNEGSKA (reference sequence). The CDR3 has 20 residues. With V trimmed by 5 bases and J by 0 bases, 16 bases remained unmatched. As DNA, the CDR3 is TGCAGTGCTGGACCCCGGGACAGGGGCCAACGACGCTCCTATAATTCACCCCTCCACTTT. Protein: CSAGPRDRGQRRSYNSPLHF.

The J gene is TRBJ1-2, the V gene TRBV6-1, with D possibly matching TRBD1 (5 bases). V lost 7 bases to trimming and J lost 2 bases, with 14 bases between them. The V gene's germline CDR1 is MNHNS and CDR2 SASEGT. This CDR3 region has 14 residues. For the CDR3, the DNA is TGTGCCAGCACACAGGCCTCAGGAAACTATGGCTACACCTTC. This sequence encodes CASTQASGNYGYTF.

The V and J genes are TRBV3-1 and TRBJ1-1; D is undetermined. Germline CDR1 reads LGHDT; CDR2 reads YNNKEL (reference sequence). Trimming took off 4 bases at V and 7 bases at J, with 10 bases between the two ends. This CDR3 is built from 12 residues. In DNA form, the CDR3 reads TGTGCCAGCAGCCCCAGTCCGTTTGAAGCTTTCTTT. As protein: CASSPSPFEAFF.

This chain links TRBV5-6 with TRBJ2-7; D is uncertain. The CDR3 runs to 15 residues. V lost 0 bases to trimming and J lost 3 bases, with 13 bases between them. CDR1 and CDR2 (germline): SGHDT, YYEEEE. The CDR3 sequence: CASSLAVFSFYEQYF. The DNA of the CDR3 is TGTGCCAGCAGCTTGGCCGTCTTCTCTTTCTACGAGCAGTACTTC.

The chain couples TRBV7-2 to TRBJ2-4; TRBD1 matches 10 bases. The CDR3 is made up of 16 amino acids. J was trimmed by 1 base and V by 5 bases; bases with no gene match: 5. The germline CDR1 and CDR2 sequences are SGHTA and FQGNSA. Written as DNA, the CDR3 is TGTGCCAGCAGCCGGCCGGGACAGGGGGCCAAAAACATTCAGTACTTC. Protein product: CASSRPGQGAKNIQYF.

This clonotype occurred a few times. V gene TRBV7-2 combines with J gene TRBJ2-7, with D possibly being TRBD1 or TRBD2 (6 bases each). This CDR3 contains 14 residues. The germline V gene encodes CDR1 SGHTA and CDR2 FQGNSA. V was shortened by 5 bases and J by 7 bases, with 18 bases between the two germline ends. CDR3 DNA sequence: TGTGCCAGCAGCCGGACGGGGGACATTCTAGAGCAGTACTTC. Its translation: CASSRTGDILEQYF.